The source of this TCR beta chain is a study of blood T cell repertoires in COVID-19. Study-level information: The origin of the acute and convalescent COVID-19 samples was the United States, Italy and Spain. T cells, B-cell-depleted T cells, or PBMCs supplied cDNA or gDNA.

The CDR3 totals 11 residues. Per germline, CDR1 LGHNT and CDR2 FRNRAP. The ends were cut back, 5 bases at V and 5 bases at J, with 6 bases in the middle. As processed by the authors: Reference gene primer amplification gave nucleated cell count estimates. Profiling relied on immunoSEQ multiplex PCR, and the TCRdb table lists in-frame clones only, not all of them. D and trimming come from the DNA, and the V and J calls and clone size come from that table. The sample lists around 130,000 clones, over 75% occurring once. This chain joins TRBV12-5 and TRBJ1-2, with unresolved D. Sequencing was done on a sample of peripheral blood. This TCR was recovered from a man aged 45-65 years with acute or convalescent COVID-19. The CDR3 DNA reads TGTGCTAGTGGTCTAAGTTATGGCTACACCTTC. Amino acid sequence: CASGLSYGYTF.